These 10 T cell receptor beta chains came from one sample sequenced in a study of regulatory T cells in long-lasting Graves disease. Noted time point: newly diagnosed GD, antithyroid drugs for less than 3 months. The authors made the TCR library using RNA they extracted from PBMCs. Building of the TCR beta libraries involved iRepertoire HTBI primers and Arm-PCR of CDR3 regions. TCRdb reprocessed the multiplex PCR reads via MiXCR and lists one record per CDR3 protein. The repertoire holds roughly 500,000 distinct CDR3 sequences, approximately 13% seen once, with about 10% in the top ten. This sample was shared with a second study, whose subject was T cells in Graves' hyperthyroidism and ophthalmopathy.

Sample: peripheral blood mononuclear cells (PBMCs), taken at new diagnosis, from a patient treated with antithyroid drugs. All receptors come from a man aged 30-40 years with Graves disease.

This clonotype came up many times. The rearrangement joins TRBV20-1 to TRBJ2-7; D unclear. Germline V gene sequence: CDR1 DFQATT, CDR2 SNEGSKA (reference sequence). Trimming pared 7 bases from V and 6 bases from J, leaving 19 bases between. CDR3 size: 13 residues. CDR3 DNA sequence: TGCAGTGGGACCGGACCTTCTCCGTCCGAGCAGTACTTC. Amino acids: CSGTGPSPSEQYF.

This clonotype turned up a few times. The rearrangement links TRBV6-5 to TRBJ1-2; no firm D call. Between the trimmed V and J ends, which lost 2 bases and 6 bases, there was a span of 7 bases. Germline CDR1 reads MNHEY; CDR2 reads SVGAGI. The CDR3 covers 12 residues. In nucleotides, the CDR3 is TGTGCCAGCAGTTACACTCCCGATGGCTACACCTTC. Translation: CASSYTPDGYTF.

This clonotype was seen at least ten times. The chain employs TRBV2 and TRBJ2-1; 7 bases line up with TRBD2. Losses at the gene ends were 8 bases for V and 0 bases for J; bases not matched to a gene: 7. The CDR3 runs to 15 residues. Germline V gives CDR1 SNHLY, CDR2 FYNNEI. The CDR3 DNA reads as TGTGCCAGCGTGAAGCGGGGCAGCTCCTACAATGAGCAGTTCTTC. Protein product: CASVKRGSSYNEQFF.

This clonotype was seen a few times. This sequence joins TRBV10-2 and TRBJ1-1; possible D gene TRBD1, 5 bases. Trimming pared 0 bases from V and 2 bases from J, leaving 10 bases between. The CDR3 has 15 amino acids. Germline V gives CDR1 WSHSY, CDR2 SAAADI. In DNA form, the CDR3 reads TGCGCCAGCAGTGAGTCTGGGGCCGTTAACACTGAAGCTTTCTTT. Translation: CASSESGAVNTEAFF.

Many counts were recorded for this clonotype. The chain is built from TRBV9 and TRBJ2-5, with 8 bases that match TRBD2. Germline CDR1 is SGDLS and CDR2 is YYNGEE. V was clipped by 0 bases and J by 5 bases; unmatched bases: 6. This CDR3 comprises 15 residues. The CDR3: CASSVAGGPGETQYF. CDR3 DNA: TGTGCCAGCAGCGTAGCGGGAGGGCCCGGTGAGACCCAGTACTTC.

The chain employs TRBV2 and TRBJ2-7, with 9 positions matching TRBD2. CDR1 is SNHLY, CDR2 FYNNEI, per germline. The CDR3 consists of 13 residues. V lost 7 bases and J lost 6; bases outside the gene matches: 7. In DNA, the CDR3 is TGTGCCAGCATTGGCGGGAGGGCCGGCGAGCAGTACTTC. This translates into CASIGGRAGEQYF.

This clonotype was detected many times. The chain uses TRBV11-2 and TRBJ2-7; D remains ambiguous. This CDR3 spans 14 amino acids. Looked up from germline, CDR1 is SGHAT and CDR2 is FQNNGV. V shed 5 bases and J shed 2 bases, with 13 bases lying between them. CDR3 bases: TGTGCCAGCAGCCGGATCCTAGGACCCTACGAGCAGTACTTC. This sequence encodes CASSRILGPYEQYF.

This clonotype has more than one count but fewer than ten. The chain has TRBV15 and TRBJ2-7, with 9 bases identical to TRBD1. Germline loops: CDR1 LNHNV, CDR2 YYDKDF (reference sequence). J lost 0 bases, V lost 3 bases, and 6 bases had no gene match. The CDR3 runs to 16 residues. The CDR3 nucleotides are TGTGCCACCAGCAGGGACAGGGGCAAGAGCTCCTACGAGCAGTACTTC. It codes for CATSRDRGKSSYEQYF.

Many counts were recorded for this clonotype. The chain combines TRBV27 with TRBJ2-5; D might be TRBD1 (6 bases). This CDR3 is built from 14 residues. Germline assignment: CDR1 MNHEY and CDR2 SMNVEV (reference sequence). Trimming pared 3 bases from V and 2 bases from J, leaving 10 bases between. CDR3 sequence: CASSFGRGQETQYF. The CDR3 DNA sequence: TGTGCCAGCAGTTTCGGCAGGGGACAAGAGACCCAGTACTTC.

In this sample, this clonotype turned up many times. The gene calls are TRBV13 and TRBJ1-1; the match to TRBD1 covers 8 bases. J gave up 6 bases and V 5 bases, and 17 bases lay outside the gene matches. The CDR3 extends over 17 amino acids. Per the germline V gene, CDR1 is PRHDT and CDR2 is FYEKMQ (reference sequence). CDR3: CASSPSDGQGLRPEAFF. The CDR3 nucleotides read TGTGCCAGCAGCCCCTCTGATGGACAGGGATTGAGACCTGAAGCTTTCTTT.